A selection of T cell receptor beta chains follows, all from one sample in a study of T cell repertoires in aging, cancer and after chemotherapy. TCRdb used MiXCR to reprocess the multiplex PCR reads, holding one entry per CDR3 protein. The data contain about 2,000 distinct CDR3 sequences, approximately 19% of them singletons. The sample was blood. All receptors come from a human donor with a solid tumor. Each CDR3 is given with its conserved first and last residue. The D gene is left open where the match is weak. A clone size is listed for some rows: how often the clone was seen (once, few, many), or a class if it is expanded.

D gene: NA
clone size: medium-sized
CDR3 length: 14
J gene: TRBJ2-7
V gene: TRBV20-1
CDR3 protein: CSARGTGSGYEQYF
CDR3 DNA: TGCAGTGCTAGGGGGACTGGGAGTGGCTACGAGCAGTACTTC

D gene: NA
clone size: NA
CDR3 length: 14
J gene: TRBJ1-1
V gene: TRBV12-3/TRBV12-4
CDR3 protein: CASSLSQLNTEAFF
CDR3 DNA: TGTGCCAGCAGTTTGTCCCAACTGAACACTGAAGCTTTCTTT

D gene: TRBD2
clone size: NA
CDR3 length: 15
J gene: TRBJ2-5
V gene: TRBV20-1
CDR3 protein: CSARAPGLAEETQYF
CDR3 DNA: TGCAGTGCTAGAGCCCCGGGACTAGCGGAAGAGACCCAGTACTTC

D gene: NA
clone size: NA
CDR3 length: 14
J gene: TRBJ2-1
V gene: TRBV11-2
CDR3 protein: CASSLDIRGNEQFF
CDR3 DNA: TGTGCCAGCAGCTTAGATATCAGGGGCAATGAGCAGTTCTTC

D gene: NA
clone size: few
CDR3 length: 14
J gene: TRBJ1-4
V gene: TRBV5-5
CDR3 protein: CASSFLGNSEKLFF
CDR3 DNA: TGTGCCAGCAGCTTCCTAGGTAATAGTGAAAAACTGTTTTTT

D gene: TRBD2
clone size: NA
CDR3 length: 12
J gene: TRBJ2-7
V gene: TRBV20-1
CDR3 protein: CSLRGREGEQYF
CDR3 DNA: TGCAGTTTAAGGGGGCGGGAGGGCGAGCAGTACTTC

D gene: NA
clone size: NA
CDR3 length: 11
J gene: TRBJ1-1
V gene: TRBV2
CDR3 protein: CASNRDTEAFF
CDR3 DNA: TGTGCCAGCAACAGGGACACTGAAGCTTTCTTT

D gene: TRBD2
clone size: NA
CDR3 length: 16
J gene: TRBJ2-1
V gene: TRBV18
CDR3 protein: CASSLTTSAVTNEQFF
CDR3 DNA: TGTGCCAGCTCACTTACGACTAGCGCGGTTACGAATGAGCAGTTCTTC

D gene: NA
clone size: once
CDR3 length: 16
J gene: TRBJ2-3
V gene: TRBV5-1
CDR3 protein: CASSLGTVRVIDTQYF
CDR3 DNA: TGCGCCAGCAGCTTGGGGACAGTCCGGGTCATAGATACGCAGTATTTT

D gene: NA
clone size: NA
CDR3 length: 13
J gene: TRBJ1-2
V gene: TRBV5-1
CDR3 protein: CASSLALDFGYTF
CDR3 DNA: TGCGCCAGCAGCTTGGCCCTGGATTTTGGCTACACCTTC

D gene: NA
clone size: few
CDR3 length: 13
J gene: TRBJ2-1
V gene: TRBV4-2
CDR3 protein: CASSLNTGNEQFF
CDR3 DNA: TGTGCCAGCAGCCTCAATACCGGCAATGAGCAGTTCTTC

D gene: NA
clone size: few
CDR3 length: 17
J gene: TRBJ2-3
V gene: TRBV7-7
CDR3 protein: CASRPNRRNYSTDTQYF
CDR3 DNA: TGTGCCAGCAGGCCTAATCGGCGGAACTATAGCACAGATACGCAGTATTTT

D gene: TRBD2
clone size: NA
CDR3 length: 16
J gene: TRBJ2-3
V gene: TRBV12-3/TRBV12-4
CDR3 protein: CASSFPSGGARDTQYF
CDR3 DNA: TGTGCCAGCAGTTTCCCCAGCGGGGGGGCTCGGGATACGCAGTATTTT

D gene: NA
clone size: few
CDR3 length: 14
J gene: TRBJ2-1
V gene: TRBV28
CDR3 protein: CASCLPPPGNEQFF
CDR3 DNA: TGTGCCAGCTGTCTCCCTCCCCCAGGGAATGAGCAGTTCTTC

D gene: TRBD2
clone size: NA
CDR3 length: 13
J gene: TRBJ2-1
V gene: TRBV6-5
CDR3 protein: CASSPTLAGEQFF
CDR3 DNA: TGTGCCAGCAGTCCAACACTAGCGGGAGAGCAGTTCTTC

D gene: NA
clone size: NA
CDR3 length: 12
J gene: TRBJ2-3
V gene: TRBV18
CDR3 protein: CASSPESDTQYF
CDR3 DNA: TGTGCCAGCTCACCGGAGTCAGATACGCAGTATTTT

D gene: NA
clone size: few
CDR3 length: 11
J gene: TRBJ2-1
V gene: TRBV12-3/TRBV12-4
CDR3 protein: CASRLGNEQFF
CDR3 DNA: TGTGCCAGCAGGCTAGGTAATGAGCAGTTCTTC

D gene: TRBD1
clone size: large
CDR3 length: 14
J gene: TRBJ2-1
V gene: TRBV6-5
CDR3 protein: CASSRDRGGNEQFF
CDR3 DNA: TGTGCCAGCAGTCGGGACAGGGGGGGCAATGAGCAGTTCTTC

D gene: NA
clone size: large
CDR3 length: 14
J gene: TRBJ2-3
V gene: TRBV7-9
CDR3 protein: CASSLGQATDTQYF
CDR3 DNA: TGTGCCAGCAGCTTGGGGCAGGCCACAGATACGCAGTATTTT

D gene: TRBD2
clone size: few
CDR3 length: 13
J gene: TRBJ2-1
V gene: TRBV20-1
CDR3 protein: CSAARTSGGEQFF
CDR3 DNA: TGCAGTGCCGCGCGAACTAGCGGGGGCGAGCAGTTCTTC

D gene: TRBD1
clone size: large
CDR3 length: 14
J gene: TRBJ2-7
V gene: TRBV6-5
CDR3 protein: CASSQRQGALQQYF
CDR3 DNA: TGTGCCAGCAGTCAGAGACAGGGGGCTCTGCAGCAGTACTTC

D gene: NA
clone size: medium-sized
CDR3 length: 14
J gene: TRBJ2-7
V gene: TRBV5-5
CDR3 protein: CASSFASFSYEQYF
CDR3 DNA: TGTGCCAGCAGCTTTGCGTCTTTCTCCTACGAGCAGTACTTC

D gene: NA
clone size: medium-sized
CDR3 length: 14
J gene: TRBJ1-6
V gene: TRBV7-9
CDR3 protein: CASSTEPTNSPLHF
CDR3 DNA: TGTGCCAGCAGTACAGAACCTACTAATTCACCCCTCCACTTT

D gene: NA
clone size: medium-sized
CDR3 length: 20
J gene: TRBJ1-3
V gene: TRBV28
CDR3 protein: CASNRSRVPHTTSLGNTIYF
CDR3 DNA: TGTGCCAGCAACCGTTCCAGAGTCCCGCACACGACATCGCTTGGAAACACCATATATTTT

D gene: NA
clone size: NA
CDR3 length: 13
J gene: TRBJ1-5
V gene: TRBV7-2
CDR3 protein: CASSDWTSQPQHF
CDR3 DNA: TGTGCCAGCAGCGACTGGACTTCTCAGCCCCAGCATTTT

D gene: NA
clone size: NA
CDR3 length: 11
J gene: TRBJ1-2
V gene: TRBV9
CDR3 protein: CASGGSHGYTF
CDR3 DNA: TGTGCCAGCGGGGGATCGCATGGCTACACCTTC

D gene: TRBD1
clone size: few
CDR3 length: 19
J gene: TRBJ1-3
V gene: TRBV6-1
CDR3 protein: CASSEFVDGQAPPGNTIYF
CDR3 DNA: TGTGCCAGCAGTGAATTTGTTGACGGACAGGCCCCCCCTGGAAACACCATATATTTT

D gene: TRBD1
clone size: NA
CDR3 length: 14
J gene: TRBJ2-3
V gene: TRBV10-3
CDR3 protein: CAISPGQVTSYQYF
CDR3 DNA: TGTGCCATCAGCCCGGGACAGGTCACCTCCTACCAGTATTTT

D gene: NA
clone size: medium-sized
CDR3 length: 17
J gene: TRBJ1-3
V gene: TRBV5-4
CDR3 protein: CASTIWLGAASGNTIYF
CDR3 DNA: TGTGCCAGCACCATATGGCTCGGCGCAGCCTCTGGAAACACCATATATTTT

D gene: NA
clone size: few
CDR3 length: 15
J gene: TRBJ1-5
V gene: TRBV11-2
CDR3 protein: CASSSSGGSNQPQHF
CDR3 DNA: TGTGCCAGCAGCTCCTCGGGGGGTAGCAATCAGCCCCAGCATTTT

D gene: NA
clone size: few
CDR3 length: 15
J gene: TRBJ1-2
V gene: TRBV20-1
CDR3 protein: CSARVWQTTFFDYTF
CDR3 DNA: TGCAGTGCTAGAGTATGGCAGACAACTTTTTTTGACTACACCTTC

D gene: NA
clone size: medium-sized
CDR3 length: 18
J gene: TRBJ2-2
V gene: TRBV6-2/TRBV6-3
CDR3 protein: CASRPLGLASVENGELFF
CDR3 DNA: TGTGCCAGCAGGCCCCTCGGTCTAGCGTCTGTGGAGAACGGGGAGCTGTTTTTT

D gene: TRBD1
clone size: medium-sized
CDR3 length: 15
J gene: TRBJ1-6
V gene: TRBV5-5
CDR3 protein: CASSLEGTGNSPLHF
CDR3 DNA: TGTGCCAGCAGCTTGGAAGGGACAGGGAATTCACCCCTCCACTTT

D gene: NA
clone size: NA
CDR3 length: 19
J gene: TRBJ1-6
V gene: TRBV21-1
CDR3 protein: CASSKVSPCHSSYNSPLHF
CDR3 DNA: TGTGCCAGCAGCAAAGTTTCGCCATGCCATAGCTCCTATAATTCACCCCTCCACTTT

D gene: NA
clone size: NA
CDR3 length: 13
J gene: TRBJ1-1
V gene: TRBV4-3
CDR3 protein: CASSQYLGTEAFF
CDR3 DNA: TGCGCCAGCAGCCAATATTTAGGGACGGAAGCTTTCTTT

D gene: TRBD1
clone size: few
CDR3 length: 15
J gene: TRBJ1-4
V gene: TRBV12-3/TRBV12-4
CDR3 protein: CASSKGTGPNEKLFF
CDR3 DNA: TGTGCCAGCAGTAAGGGGACAGGGCCTAATGAAAAACTGTTTTTT

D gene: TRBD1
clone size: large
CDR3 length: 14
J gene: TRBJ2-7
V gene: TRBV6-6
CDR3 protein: CASSSSDRGYEQYF
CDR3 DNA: TGTGCCAGCAGTTCGTCGGACAGGGGATACGAGCAGTACTTC

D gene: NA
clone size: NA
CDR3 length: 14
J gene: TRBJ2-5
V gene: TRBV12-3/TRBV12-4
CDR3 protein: CASSLMATRGTQYF
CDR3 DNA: TGTGCCAGCAGTTTAATGGCGACCCGGGGGACCCAGTACTTC

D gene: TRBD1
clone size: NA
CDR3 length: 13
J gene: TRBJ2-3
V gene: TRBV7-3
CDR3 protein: CASKLQGHDTQYF
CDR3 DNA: TGTGCCAGCAAATTACAGGGGCACGATACGCAGTATTTT

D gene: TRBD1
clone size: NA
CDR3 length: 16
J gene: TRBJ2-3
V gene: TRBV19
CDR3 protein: CASSIGSGQGSDKQYF
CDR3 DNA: TGTGCCAGTAGTATAGGAAGTGGACAGGGGTCGGATAAGCAGTATTTT

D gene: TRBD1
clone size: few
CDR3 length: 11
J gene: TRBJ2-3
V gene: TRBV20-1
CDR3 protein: CSAYRGDTQYF
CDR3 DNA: TGCAGTGCTTACAGGGGAGATACGCAGTATTTT